One sample yielded the 31 T cell receptor beta chains listed below, sequenced in a study of Graves' ophthalmopathy and Graves' hyperthyroidism. RNA transcripts yielded amplified TCR beta CDR3 regions. Following a first-round RT-PCR that used HTBI primers, a second-round multiplex PCR was carried out. TCRdb re-called the multiplex PCR reads with MiXCR, one entry per CDR3 protein. The sample has 500,000 to 700,000 distinct CDR3 sequences; approximately 21% are singletons. Input material: peripheral blood. Source of these receptors: a woman aged 18-29 years with stable Graves' hyperthyroidism. Some clones in this sample may be carry-over from other donors' samples.

At least ten counts were recorded for this clonotype. The rearrangement joins TRBV6-2 or TRBV6-3 to TRBJ1-2; D might be TRBD1 (5 bases). From germline, CDR1 is MNHEY and CDR2 SVGEGT. There are 13 residues in the CDR3. The V end lost 9 bases, the J end lost 8 bases, and 19 bases lay between the germline ends. The CDR3 nucleotides are TGTGCCAGTTTTACGACAGCTACTCCCGGCTACACCTTC. This codes for CASFTTATPGYTF.

This clonotype was seen ten or more times. The chain links TRBV12-3 or TRBV12-4 to TRBJ2-6; the match to TRBD1 covers 7 bases. This CDR3 has 15 amino acids. The junction had 11 bases not matched to a gene; V was cut back by 8 bases and J by 7 bases. As DNA, the CDR3 is TGTGCCAGCGCCCCGGGACAGCGTATCGCCAACGTCCTGACTTTC. Its translation is CASAPGQRIANVLTF.

The gene calls are TRBV19 and TRBJ1-5, with 7 bases lining up with TRBD1. The germline gives CDR1 LNHDA, CDR2 SQIVND (reference sequence). V trimming: 7 bases; J trimming: 15 bases; junction bases outside the gene matches: 9. The CDR3 has 11 residues. CDR3 protein: CASTQGQRRHF. DNA of the CDR3: TGTGCCAGTACTCAGGGACAGCGAAGGCATTTT.

This clonotype was counted many times. The chain has TRBV19 and TRBJ1-5; D may be TRBD1 (6 bases). Trimming stripped 6 bases from V and 6 bases from J, with 15 bases between. The CDR3 has 14 amino acids. Germline V gives CDR1 LNHDA, CDR2 SQIVND (reference sequence). The CDR3: CASSGDRFAQPQHF. CDR3 in DNA: TGTGCCAGTAGCGGCGACAGGTTCGCTCAGCCCCAGCATTTT.

CDR3: CASSQERGRVYGYTF. DNA for the CDR3: TGTGCCAGCAGCCAAGAGAGAGGAAGGGTATATGGCTACACCTTC. The genes are TRBV3-1 and TRBJ1-2; no firm D call. CDR3 size: 15 residues. From germline, CDR1 is LGHDT and CDR2 YNNKEL (reference sequence). V lost 0 bases, J lost 5 bases, and 13 bases lay in between.

This clonotype was seen ten or more times. This chain uses TRBV2 with TRBJ2-5, with D possibly TRBD2 on 6 matching bases. Trimming removed 2 bases from V and 2 bases from J, with 12 bases in between. The CDR3 length is 15 residues. CDR1 is SNHLY and CDR2 is FYNNEI in the germline V gene. Here the CDR3 reads CASSERLRGQETQYF. The CDR3 DNA follows: TGTGCCAGCAGTGAAAGGTTGCGGGGACAAGAGACCCAGTACTTC.

The chain has TRBV11-2 and TRBJ2-7, with a possible D match to TRBD2 (6 bases). The V end was cut by 4 bases, the J end by 2 bases, with 18 bases between. The CDR3 totals 16 residues. Germline CDR1 reads SGHAT; CDR2 reads FQNNGV. CDR3 DNA sequence: TGTGCCAGCAGCTACTACCGAGCGGGTACCACCTACGAGCAGTACTTC. As protein: CASSYYRAGTTYEQYF.

This clonotype was seen ten or more times. The gene calls are TRBV7-6 and TRBJ2-5; D call uncertain. Per the germline V gene, CDR1 is SGHVS and CDR2 is FNYEAQ. The CDR3 contains 12 residues. V lost 2 bases and J lost 3, with 4 bases in between. The CDR3 sequence: CASSLREETQYF. CDR3 bases: TGTGCCAGCAGCTTACGGGAAGAGACCCAGTACTTC.

This clonotype has a count of ten or more. This sequence joins TRBV20-1 and TRBJ1-1, with a weak D call TRBD1 (5 bases). Germline V lookup: CDR1 DFQATT, CDR2 SNEGSKA (reference sequence). The CDR3 runs 10 residues. V was cut by 6 bases and J by 11 bases, with 13 bases left in between. DNA for the CDR3: TGCAGTGCAGAAGACAGTGCTGCTTTCTTT. It yields the protein CSAEDSAAFF.

This sequence joins TRBV27 and TRBJ2-7; 9 bases align to TRBD1. V lost 4 bases and J lost 8; bases outside the gene matches: 9. The CDR3 covers 14 residues. Germline lookup yields CDR1 MNHEY and CDR2 SMNVEV (reference sequence). CDR3 sequence (DNA): TGTGCCAGCAGTTGGACAGGGGAAGATGTCAAGCAGTACTTC. It yields the protein CASSWTGEDVKQYF.

The chain is built from TRBV30 and TRBJ1-1; possible D gene TRBD1, 6 bases. The CDR3 is 14 residues long. Trimming removed 8 bases at V and 3 bases at J, with 19 bases between. CDR1 is GTSNPN, CDR2 SVGIG, per germline (reference sequence). The DNA of the CDR3 is TGTGCCAGCAGACGCAACAGGGAGGACACTGAAGCTTTCTTT. Translation gives CASRRNREDTEAFF. Complete variable domain (other parts from reference TRBV30 and TRBJ1-1): SQTIHQWPATLVQPVGSPLSLECTVEGTSNPNLYWYRQAAGRGLQLLFYSVGIGQISSEVPQNLSASRPQDRQFILSSKKLLLSDSGFYLCASRRNREDTEAFFGQGTRLTVV.

The rearrangement links TRBV7-6 to TRBJ2-7, with TRBD2 as a possible D gene (5 bases). Germline V CDR1 and CDR2: SGHVS, FNYEAQ. Trimming pared 1 base from V and 3 bases from J, leaving 13 bases between. The CDR3 length is 15 residues. The CDR3 reads CASSLGGSVGYEQYF. The CDR3 nucleotides are TGTGCCAGCAGCTTAGGGGGTAGCGTCGGCTACGAGCAGTACTTC.

The chain uses TRBV25-1 and TRBJ1-2; D gene ambiguous. CDR3 size: 11 residues. V was cut by 5 bases and J by 11 bases, with 12 bases left in between. Germline CDR1 is MGHDK and CDR2 is SYGVNS. The CDR3 reads CASSPQQSYTF. The DNA of the CDR3 is TGTGCCAGCAGTCCCCAGCAGAGTTACACCTTC.

A few counts support this clonotype. The V gene is TRBV6-1, the J gene TRBJ1-6; D is perhaps TRBD1 (5 bases). The CDR3 is 17 residues long. CDR1 and CDR2 from the germline V gene are MNHNS and SASEGT. V lost 5 bases and J lost 3, with 17 bases in between. The CDR3 spells CASSRTHRQNYNSPLHF. CDR3 bases: TGTGCCAGCAGTCGCACCCACCGACAGAACTATAATTCACCCCTCCACTTT.

There are a few counts of this clonotype. The chain joins TRBV3-1 to TRBJ2-7, with D possibly being TRBD2 (6 bases). Per germline, CDR1 LGHDT and CDR2 YNNKEL (reference sequence). Between the trimmed V and J ends, which lost 4 bases and 5 bases, there was a span of 21 bases. The length of the CDR3 is 16 residues. The CDR3 protein is CASSPGGFAGGHEQYF. The CDR3 DNA reads as TGTGCCAGCAGCCCAGGAGGATTCGCCGGAGGGCACGAGCAGTACTTC.

This clonotype was counted between two and nine times. The germline gene is not matched at one end of the junction; a read error may be the cause. The chain uses TRBV18 and TRBJ2-7; TRBD1 aligns across 7 bases. The length of the CDR3 is 13 residues. Germline CDR1 and CDR2: KGHSH and LQKENI. This CDR3 reads CVSSPGTGDEQYF. CDR3 nucleotide sequence: TGTGTCAGCTCACCGGGAACAGGGGACGAGCAGTACTTC.

There are many counts of this clonotype. The chain is built from TRBV6-2 or TRBV6-3 and TRBJ2-6, with D perhaps being TRBD1 or TRBD2 (5 bases each). The germline gives CDR1 MNHEY, CDR2 SVGEGT. This CDR3 has 17 amino acids. Trimming removed 6 bases from V and 2 bases from J, with 17 bases in between. The CDR3 sequence is CASSPLALGAGANVLTF. In DNA form, the CDR3 reads TGTGCCAGCAGCCCCCTAGCCCTAGGGGCTGGGGCCAACGTCCTGACTTTC.

This clonotype has ten or more counts. The chain combines TRBV10-3 with TRBJ1-2; unclear D gene. This CDR3 comprises 14 residues. Germline V gives CDR1 ENHRY, CDR2 SYGVKD. The V end lost 0 bases, the J end lost 2 bases, and 7 bases lay between the germline ends. DNA of the CDR3: TGTGCCATCAGTGAGTCAGTCAGGAACTATGGCTACACCTTC. Its protein product is CAISESVRNYGYTF.

This clonotype was detected ten times or more. The V gene is TRBV20-1, the J gene TRBJ1-2; no definite D call. Germline CDR1 DFQATT, CDR2 SNEGSKA (reference sequence). V lost 5 bases and J 4 bases, leaving 11 bases between the germline ends. This CDR3 has 12 residues. The CDR3 reads CSAVDNAYGYTF. CDR3 sequence (DNA): TGCAGTGCTGTTGACAACGCCTATGGCTACACCTTC.

Ten or more counts support this clonotype. This chain links TRBV10-3 with TRBJ2-7, with 15 bases fitting TRBD2. The CDR3 extends over 16 amino acids. Germline V gene sequence: CDR1 ENHRY, CDR2 SYGVKD. J lost 4 bases, V lost 0 bases, and 1 base had no gene match. The CDR3 loop reads CAISESGTSGRYEQYF. CDR3 bases: TGTGCCATCAGTGAGTCTGGGACTAGCGGGAGGTACGAGCAGTACTTC.

This clonotype has ten or more counts. CDR3 coding DNA: TGCAGTGCTAGAGGGATCCACACCTTC. Encoded protein: CSARGIHTF. The V call is TRBV20-1, the J call TRBJ1-2, with D hard to call. The ends were cut back, 1 base at V and 12 bases at J, with 6 bases in the middle. The CDR3 is made up of 9 amino acids. Germline loops: CDR1 DFQATT, CDR2 SNEGSKA (reference sequence).

V usage is TRBV2 and J usage is TRBJ2-5; D call uncertain. From germline, CDR1 is SNHLY and CDR2 FYNNEI. V dropped 5 bases and J dropped 1 base, with 14 bases sitting between them. The CDR3 length is 15 residues. The CDR3 coding sequence is TGTGCCAGCAGTACCTCCCCGGGTCGCCAAGAGACCCAGTACTTC. It translates to CASSTSPGRQETQYF.

This clonotype appeared many times. The V and J genes are TRBV12-3 or TRBV12-4 and TRBJ2-2; D call uncertain. The CDR3 is 14 residues long. Trimming left V 7 bases short and J 4 bases short, with 13 bases between. The chain's CDR3 is CASKEQKSTGELFF. The CDR3 DNA follows: TGTGCCAGCAAGGAACAGAAAAGCACCGGGGAGCTGTTTTTT.

The rearrangement joins TRBV7-8 to TRBJ1-2; a possible D gene is TRBD1 (6 bases). There are 13 residues in the CDR3. Germline V gives CDR1 SGHVS, CDR2 FQNEAQ. Trimming shortened V by 2 bases and J by 8 bases, and 12 bases separated the two germline ends. CDR3 bases: TGTGCCAGCAGCTTATGGGCAGGGGACGGCTACACCTTC. This sequence encodes CASSLWAGDGYTF.

The sample holds many counts of this clonotype. This chain joins TRBV28 and TRBJ2-5, with D unclear. Germline assignment: CDR1 MDHEN and CDR2 SYDVKM. The V end lost 6 bases, the J end lost 3 bases, and 11 bases lay between the germline ends. This CDR3 is 13 amino acids long. CDR3 DNA: TGTGCCAGCAGCCTCAGCTTGAAAGAGACCCAGTACTTC. Translating gives CASSLSLKETQYF.

This clonotype was seen ten or more times. This sequence joins TRBV6-2 or TRBV6-3 and TRBJ1-2, with D possibly being TRBD1 (6 bases). Germline V gene sequence: CDR1 MNHEY, CDR2 SVGEGT. The V and J ends lost 8 bases and 4 bases respectively, with 14 bases between them. The CDR3 runs to 13 residues. The CDR3 DNA is TGTGCCAGCGTCCAGGGGATATCCTATGGCTACACCTTC. Translating gives CASVQGISYGYTF.

This rearrangement joins TRBV2 to TRBJ1-2; possibly TRBD1 for D (6 bases). Between the trimmed V and J ends, which lost 6 bases and 4 bases, there was a span of 12 bases. The CDR3 spans 13 residues. The V gene's germline CDR1 is SNHLY and CDR2 FYNNEI. Here the CDR3 reads CASRRDILYGYTF. The CDR3 DNA reads TGTGCCAGCAGGAGGGACATCCTCTATGGCTACACCTTC.

In its sample, this clonotype was seen once. The CDR3 loop is CASSQERRGNHIQYF. DNA for the CDR3: TGTGCCAGCAGCCAAGAACGGCGGGGTAACCACATTCAGTACTTC. This chain links TRBV4-2 with TRBJ2-4; D may be TRBD2 (6 bases). From germline, CDR1 is LGHNA and CDR2 YNFKEQ. There are 15 residues in the CDR3. V lost 0 bases to trimming and J lost 8 bases, with 14 bases between them.

The chain joins TRBV6-9 to TRBJ1-5, with D possibly matching TRBD1 (5 bases). V was clipped by 5 bases and J by 0 bases, with 29 bases between them. In germline, CDR1 is MNHGY, CDR2 SVAAGI. The CDR3 has 21 residues. The CDR3 is CASSHHHRGQRALLSNQPQHF. In nucleotides, the CDR3 is TGTGCCAGCAGTCATCACCATCGTGGACAACGCGCCTTACTTAGCAATCAGCCCCAGCATTTT.

In its sample, this clonotype was seen many times. V is TRBV30 and J is TRBJ1-1, with a tentative D call TRBD1 (5 bases). V was clipped by 1 base and J by 3 bases, with 15 bases between them. CDR1 and CDR2 (germline): GTSNPN, SVGIG (reference sequence). This CDR3 has 15 residues. The CDR3 spells CAWSGGEGRDTEAFF. The CDR3 coding sequence is TGTGCCTGGAGTGGCGGAGAGGGGAGGGACACTGAAGCTTTCTTT.

This clonotype showed up just a few times. The CDR3 sequence: CAISESVPLRDQYF. CDR3 nucleotides: TGTGCCATCAGTGAGTCGGTCCCTTTGAGGGATCAGTACTTC. J is TRBJ2-7 and V is TRBV10-3; weak D call: TRBD2 (5 bases). The CDR3 runs 14 residues. The V gene's germline CDR1 is ENHRY and CDR2 SYGVKD. The V end was cut by 0 bases, the J end by 10 bases, with 16 bases between.